The 28 T cell receptor beta chains below come from one sample, sequenced in a study of OX40 agonist ivuxolimab in advanced cancers. Profiling relied on immunoSEQ multiplex PCR, and the TCRdb table lists in-frame clones only, not all of them. This sample has around 15,000 clones, with about 60% found just once. This material consisted of CD4+ or CD8+ T cells sorted from blood, taken in a trial of the OX40 agonist ivuxolimab. These receptors originate from an adult with an advanced solid tumor such as melanoma, head and neck, liver or kidney cancer.

The chain carries TRBV4-2 and TRBJ2-7; D is unclear. The CDR3 totals 11 residues. Germline CDR1 LGHNA, CDR2 YNFKEQ. V was pared by 5 bases and J by 6 bases, with 8 bases between. The CDR3 here is CASSLNGEQYF. CDR3 DNA sequence: TGTGCCAGCAGCTTGAACGGCGAGCAGTACTTC.

This clone is medium-sized (0.01 to 0.1%) in the sample. V and J are TRBV10-2 and TRBJ1-2, with D tentatively TRBD1 (6 bases). The CDR3 length is 14 residues. CDR1 and CDR2 (germline): WSHSY, SAAADI. Trimming took 0 bases from V and 4 from J, leaving 9 bases between them. In DNA, the CDR3 is TGCGCCAGCAGTGAGTCGAGAGGGGGCTATGGCTACACCTTC. It translates to CASSESRGGYGYTF.

The chain joins TRBV5-4 to TRBJ2-7; 12 nucleotides agree with TRBD2. CDR3 length: 16 residues. The trim removed 4 bases at V and 0 bases at J, leaving 5 bases unmatched. Germline values: CDR1 SGHNT, CDR2 YYREEE (reference sequence). CDR3 loop: CASSPGLAGSSYEQYF. The CDR3 nucleotides read TGTGCCAGCAGCCCAGGACTAGCGGGGAGCTCCTACGAGCAGTACTTC.

The V call is TRBV29-1, the J call TRBJ2-1; a weak D match, TRBD1 (6 bases). Trimming left V 4 bases short and J 6 bases short, with 22 bases between. Germline loops: CDR1 SQVTM, CDR2 ANQGSEA. The CDR3 consists of 16 residues. This CDR3 is CSVGWLGRGRGNEQFF. CDR3 sequence (DNA): TGCAGCGTTGGGTGGTTGGGCAGGGGAAGGGGCAATGAGCAGTTCTTC.

This sequence joins TRBV27 and TRBJ1-6; TRBD1 matches 8 bases. Germline assignment: CDR1 MNHEY and CDR2 SMNVEV (reference sequence). The CDR3 contains 15 residues. V was pared by 0 bases and J by 9 bases, with 4 bases of the junction left unmatched. The CDR3 sequence is CASSLSTGGVSPLHF. CDR3 DNA: TGTGCCAGCAGTTTATCCACAGGGGGAGTTTCACCCCTCCACTTT.

Worth noting for this clone: One end of the junction is discordant with germline, which a read error may explain. The V call is TRBV13, the J call TRBJ1-2; 7 nucleotides align to TRBD1. From germline, CDR1 is PRHDT and CDR2 FYEKMQ (reference sequence). The CDR3 length is 15 residues. For the CDR3, the DNA is TGTGCCAGCAGCATGTGGGGGTCCTCCGGGACAGATAGTTTCTTC. As protein: CASSMWGSSGTDSFF. The variable domain in full, with the rest retrieved from reference TRBV13 and TRBJ1-2, is AAGVIQSPRHLIKEKRETATLKCYPIPRHDTVYWYQQGPGQDPQFLISFYEKMQSDKGSIPDRFSAQQFSDYHSELNMSSLELGDSALYFCASSMWGSSGTDSFFGSGTRLTVV.

V is TRBV19 and J is TRBJ2-1, with TRBD2 matching 11 bases. Germline V lookup: CDR1 LNHDA, CDR2 SQIVND (reference sequence). This CDR3 is 16 amino acids long. Trimming at V came to 4 bases and at J to 6 bases, leaving 8 bases not matched to a gene. CDR3 protein: CASSTGLAELRNEQFF. The CDR3 nucleotides are TGTGCCAGTAGTACGGGACTAGCGGAATTACGCAATGAGCAGTTCTTC.

V is TRBV9 and J is TRBJ2-1; D not certain. The CDR3 spans 13 residues. V was trimmed by 4 bases and J by 1 base, leaving 6 bases between them. Germline CDR1 and CDR2: SGDLS and YYNGEE. This chain's CDR3 is CASSPTSYNEQFF. CDR3 nucleotide sequence: TGTGCCAGCAGCCCGACTTCCTACAATGAGCAGTTCTTC.

The chain recombines TRBV11-3 with TRBJ2-2; D tentatively fits TRBD1 or TRBD2 (6 bases each). Germline V CDR1 and CDR2: SGHNT, YENEEA. The CDR3 runs 13 residues. V was clipped by 3 bases and J by 7 bases, with 9 bases between them. The CDR3 loop reads CASSLGGIGELFF. In nucleotides, the CDR3 is TGTGCCAGCAGCTTGGGGGGCATCGGGGAGCTGTTTTTT.

This clone came up once. Here the CDR3 DNA reads TGTGCCAGCAGCTTATCGCCAAGGCAGTCCTACGAGCAGTACTTC. Translation gives CASSLSPRQSYEQYF. The rearrangement links TRBV11-2 to TRBJ2-7; D unresolved. There are 15 residues in the CDR3. The germline V gene has CDR1 SGHAT and CDR2 FQNNGV. Trimming left V 2 bases short and J 1 base short, with 12 bases between.

A remark on this clone: A read error may produce the germline difference seen at one junction end. Here the CDR3 reads CASSLVGFNGCTF. CDR3 nucleotide sequence: TGTGCCAGCAGCTTAGTCGGATTCAATGGCTGCACCTTC. The J gene is TRBJ1-2, the V gene TRBV7-9; D unclear. This CDR3 has 13 residues. Germline values: CDR1 SEHNR, CDR2 FQNEAQ (reference sequence).

The J gene is TRBJ1-1, the V gene TRBV30, with D unresolved. V shed 3 bases and J shed 0 bases, with 5 bases lying between them. The CDR3 loop spans 12 amino acids. In germline, CDR1 is GTSNPN, CDR2 SVGIG (reference sequence). The CDR3 reads CAWSGVNTEAFF. CDR3 in DNA: TGTGCCTGGAGCGGGGTGAACACTGAAGCTTTCTTT.

The rearrangement links TRBV6-5 to TRBJ2-5; D is ambiguous. CDR3 size: 13 residues. V lost 2 bases to trimming and J lost 5 bases, with 9 bases between them. Germline V gives CDR1 MNHEY, CDR2 SVGAGI. The CDR3 region has the DNA TGTGCCAGCAGTTACGAGCCGAGGGAGACCCAGTACTTC. This translates into CASSYEPRETQYF.

This clone was recorded a few times. This chain links TRBV6-5 with TRBJ2-2; D might be TRBD1 or TRBD2, each matching 6 bases. Trimming removed 0 bases at V and 5 bases at J, with 13 bases between. The V gene's germline CDR1 is MNHEY and CDR2 SVGAGI. The CDR3 has 16 amino acids. This chain's CDR3 is CASSYSSGARTGELFF. Here the CDR3 DNA reads TGTGCCAGCAGTTACTCGTCGGGGGCGCGTACCGGGGAGCTGTTTTTT.

The J gene is TRBJ2-3, the V gene TRBV7-7; weak D call: TRBD1 (5 bases). Germline-derived CDR1 and CDR2 are SSHAT and FNYEAQ (reference sequence). This CDR3 is 13 amino acids long. V lost 6 bases and J lost 4, with 11 bases in between. The CDR3 DNA follows: TGTGCCAGCAGTCAAGGGGAATCAGATACGCAGTATTTT. Protein sequence: CASSQGESDTQYF.

The chain uses TRBV10-1 and TRBJ2-5; D is perhaps TRBD2 (5 bases). CDR3 length: 16 residues. The germline CDR1 and CDR2 sequences are WNHNN and SYGVQD (reference sequence). The V gene lost 0 bases and the J gene lost 4 bases, with 15 bases spanning the gap. The CDR3 region has the DNA TGCGCCAGCAGTGAGTCGAGTCTCTCCGAGGGAGAGACCCAGTACTTC. It codes for CASSESSLSEGETQYF.

V is TRBV7-9 and J is TRBJ1-2, with 8 bases fitting TRBD1. The V and J ends lost 4 bases and 3 bases, in that order; junction bases with no gene match: 7. The CDR3 totals 15 residues. Per the germline V gene, CDR1 is SEHNR and CDR2 is FQNEAQ (reference sequence). The DNA of the CDR3 is TGTGCCAGCAGCTCCAAAGGACAGGGCCACTATGGCTACACCTTC. Translation: CASSSKGQGHYGYTF.

The rearrangement uses TRBV13 and TRBJ2-2; tentatively, D is TRBD2 (7 bases). CDR1 is PRHDT, CDR2 FYEKMQ, per germline (reference sequence). Trimming left V 8 bases short and J 3 bases short, with 13 bases between. The CDR3 loop spans 14 amino acids. CDR3 sequence reads: CASDRGGDTGELFF. The CDR3 DNA sequence: TGTGCCAGCGACCGAGGGGGGGACACCGGGGAGCTGTTTTTT.

The CDR3 loop reads CASSEGTAYEQYF. The CDR3 bases are TGTGCCAGCAGTGAAGGGACAGCCTACGAGCAGTACTTC. The chain combines TRBV6-5 with TRBJ2-7; 7 positions agree with TRBD1. The length of the CDR3 is 13 residues. Germline V gene data show CDR1 as MNHEY and CDR2 as SVGAGI. Trimming at V came to 5 bases and at J to 2 bases, leaving 3 bases not matched to a gene.

The gene calls are TRBV7-6 and TRBJ1-5; weak D call: TRBD1 (5 bases). This CDR3 comprises 12 residues. The germline V gene has CDR1 SGHVS and CDR2 FNYEAQ. The V gene lost 5 bases and the J gene lost 4 bases, with 6 bases spanning the gap. The CDR3 spells CASSAGNQPQHF. CDR3 nucleotide sequence: TGTGCCAGCAGCGCAGGGAATCAGCCCCAGCATTTT.

This clone was observed a handful of times. The chain uses TRBV7-9 and TRBJ2-7, with TRBD1 matching over 7 bases. The germline V gene has CDR1 SEHNR and CDR2 FQNEAQ (reference sequence). The CDR3 extends over 13 amino acids. The V segment lost 4 bases and the J segment 1 base; nucleotides outside the gene matches: 1. The CDR3 nucleotides read TGTGCCAGCAGCTCACAGGGGTCCTACGAGCAGTACTTC. It yields the protein CASSSQGSYEQYF.

This clone has just a few counts. V and J are TRBV6-5 and TRBJ1-3; D is uncertain. The germline V gene has CDR1 MNHEY and CDR2 SVGAGI. V lost 7 bases and J lost 5, with 15 bases in between. This CDR3 comprises 14 residues. CDR3 sequence reads: CASTSNELRNTIYF. In DNA, the CDR3 is TGTGCCAGCACCTCAAACGAGCTTCGAAACACCATATATTTT.

V and J are TRBV11-2 and TRBJ2-5; 7 bases map to TRBD1. CDR1 and CDR2 from the germline V gene are SGHAT and FQNNGV. The length of the CDR3 is 16 residues. V lost 5 bases to trimming and J lost 3 bases; unmatched junction nucleotides: 12. CDR3 sequence reads: CASSIGTAPKEETQYF. The CDR3 coding sequence is TGTGCCAGCAGCATAGGGACAGCTCCGAAGGAAGAGACCCAGTACTTC.

V and J are TRBV27 and TRBJ2-5, with D uncertain. Germline loops: CDR1 MNHEY, CDR2 SMNVEV (reference sequence). CDR3 length: 14 residues. V lost 6 bases and J lost 4, with 15 bases in between. The CDR3 DNA reads as TGTGCCAGCAGAGGCCTGCAGGCAGGAGAGACCCAGTACTTC. The encoded protein is CASRGLQAGETQYF.

Only one count was recorded for this clone. The chain has TRBV2 and TRBJ1-5, with unresolved D. The CDR3 length is 15 residues. The germline V and J ends were trimmed by 2 bases and 0 bases, with 8 bases remaining between them. Germline-derived CDR1 and CDR2 are SNHLY and FYNNEI. The CDR3 spells CASSEYSYSNQPQHF. In nucleotides, the CDR3 is TGTGCCAGCAGTGAATACAGTTATAGCAATCAGCCCCAGCATTTT. The full variable domain, its missing parts supplied by reference TRBV2 and TRBJ1-5, is EPEVTQTPSHQVTQMGQEVILRCVPISNHLYFYWYRQILGQKVEFLVSFYNNEISEKSEIFDDQFSVERPDGSNFTLKIRSTKLEDSAMYFCASSEYSYSNQPQHFGDGTRLSIL.

This clone turned up a few times. The chain recombines TRBV19 with TRBJ1-5; D not resolved. This CDR3 region has 13 residues. The germline V gene encodes CDR1 LNHDA and CDR2 SQIVND (reference sequence). Trimming cost V 5 bases and J 6 bases, with 11 bases left between them. CDR3 in DNA: TGTGCCAGTAGTCGTCCAGTTTCTCAGCCCCAGCATTTT. This codes for CASSRPVSQPQHF.

The rearrangement links TRBV11-2 to TRBJ1-1; D is unclear. V dropped 5 bases and J dropped 1 base, with 8 bases sitting between them. The CDR3 is made up of 13 amino acids. Germline CDR1 is SGHAT and CDR2 is FQNNGV. CDR3 amino acids: CASSRGPNTEAFF. As DNA, the CDR3 is TGTGCCAGCAGCCGCGGGCCGAACACTGAAGCTTTCTTT. Supplemented by reference TRBV11-2 and TRBJ1-1, the full variable domain reads EAGVAQSPRYKIIEKRQSVAFWCNPISGHATLYWYQQILGQGPKLLIQFQNNGVVDDSQLPKDRFSAERLKGVDSTLKIQPAKLEDSAVYLCASSRGPNTEAFFGQGTRLTVV.

This chain joins TRBV19 and TRBJ1-2, with D tentatively TRBD1 (6 bases). Between the trimmed V and J ends, which lost 3 bases and 4 bases, there was a span of 18 bases. Germline V gene lookup returns CDR1 LNHDA and CDR2 SQIVND (reference sequence). The CDR3 contains 16 residues. CDR3 bases: TGTGCCAGTAGTATCCTATTCACGGACAGACGCTATGGCTACACCTTC. Protein product: CASSILFTDRRYGYTF.